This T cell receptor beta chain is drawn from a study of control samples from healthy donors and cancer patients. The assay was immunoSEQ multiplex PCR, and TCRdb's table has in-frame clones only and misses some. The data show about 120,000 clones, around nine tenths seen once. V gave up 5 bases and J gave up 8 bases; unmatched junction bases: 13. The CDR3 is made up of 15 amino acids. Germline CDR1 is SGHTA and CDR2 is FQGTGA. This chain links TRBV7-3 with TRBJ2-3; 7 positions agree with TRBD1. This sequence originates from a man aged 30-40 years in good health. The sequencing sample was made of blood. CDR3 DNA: TGTGCCAGCAGCCCCACAGGGGACAACACGGGTACGCAGTATTTT. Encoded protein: CASSPTGDNTGTQYF.